This T cell receptor (beta chain) was obtained from a study of shared clonotypes between healthy human individuals. Study-level results: Generally, estimated richness proved larger in naive subsets than it did in memory subsets.

The repertoire was sequenced with immunoSEQ multiplex PCR; TCRdb's copy has only in-frame clones and lacks some. The repertoire includes about 510,000 clones, less than 96% of them detected once, and 0.06% sits in the top ten. A remark on this clone: The antigen is not known.

Among the donors, all were Caucasian adults who lived in Nashville, Tennessee. Germline CDR1 is SGHNT and CDR2 is YYREEE (reference sequence). CDR3 length: 14 residues. V was clipped by 6 bases and J by 8 bases; unmatched bases: 7. This clonotype originated in a woman aged 30 to 39 in good health. Sequenced input: naive CD4+ T cells sorted from blood. Stated subset: CD45RA+ positively selected. The genes are TRBV5-4 and TRBJ1-4, with TRBD1 matching 10 bases. The DNA of the CDR3 is TGTGCCAGCACCTCCGGGACAGGGGACGAAAAACTGTTTTTT. Translated, it gives CASTSGTGDEKLFF.